This is a list of T cell receptor beta chains from one sample in a study of CD8 T cells in Susac syndrome. In TCRdb, the immunoSEQ multiplex PCR reads were re-called with MiXCR into one record per CDR3 protein. The sample gives some 140,000 distinct CDR3 sequences, over 90% of which show up once; roughly 0.2% is in the top ten. Sequencing was done on a sample of CD8+ T cells from PBMCs. The receptors derive from a human donor with Susac syndrome. Each CDR3 is given without its conserved first and last residue. D genes are given only for firm matches.

D,V,J,CDR3
NA,TRBV20-1,TRBJ1-2,SASEDSYTNYGYT
TRBD1,TRBV28,TRBJ2-7,ASSLSGTGYEQY
NA,TRBV4-1,TRBJ2-3,ASSQATAEAQY
NA,TRBV29-1,TRBJ2-3,SVTPATTPTDTQY
TRBD1,TRBV2,TRBJ1-5,ASSGDRGLGQPQH
NA,TRBV18,TRBJ1-1,ASSPESGREAF
NA,TRBV28,TRBJ2-7,ASSYTYEQY
TRBD1,TRBV20-1,TRBJ1-1,SAGRPGQGYTEAF
TRBD2,TRBV4-1,TRBJ2-3,ASRSGLAGSTDTQY
TRBD1,TRBV5-1,TRBJ1-1,ASSSSGTGGPGAF
TRBD1,TRBV2,TRBJ2-1,ASSEEDNPFWDRDGNEQF
TRBD2,TRBV13,TRBJ2-1,ASSLPTSGYNEQF
TRBD2,TRBV20-1,TRBJ2-1,SARDGRTSGRDYNEQF
NA,TRBV9,TRBJ2-3,ASSGPTVDTQY
TRBD2,TRBV28,TRBJ2-1,ASSPILSGNEQF
NA,TRBV29-1,TRBJ2-7,SVEDQAGVAYEQY
TRBD2,TRBV20-1,TRBJ2-1,SAQHGGRALYEQF
NA,TRBV4-1,TRBJ1-5,ASSQTIFRDQPQH
TRBD1,TRBV18,TRBJ2-5,ASSPRSGQEETQY
NA,TRBV7-9,TRBJ2-3,ASSSGTALEADTQY
NA,TRBV11-2,TRBJ1-1,ASSLPGTRTEAF
NA,TRBV14,TRBJ2-7,ASSHPTVPPYEQY
TRBD1,TRBV14,TRBJ2-5,ASSHPKTGLETQY
NA,TRBV5-1,TRBJ2-3,ASSLESGTQY
NA,TRBV27,TRBJ2-7,ASSLFGGMVYEQY
NA,TRBV7-8,TRBJ1-1,ASSTGGHNTEAF
NA,TRBV14,TRBJ2-7,ASSQGGRNEQY
TRBD2,TRBV29-1,TRBJ2-1,SSISGTSGSNEQF
TRBD1,TRBV29-1,TRBJ2-3,SVEDADRFTDTQY
NA,TRBV5-4,TRBJ2-7,ASSPGQGGHEQY